Given below is one T cell receptor (beta chain) in context. PCR employed 60 Vbeta and 13 Jbeta primers. Assay used: immunoSEQ multiplex PCR; TCRdb lists only in-frame clones, some missing. The sample has 150,000 to 200,000 clones; about 75% are singletons. Trimming removed 4 bases from V and 3 bases from J, with 14 bases in between. Germline V CDR1 and CDR2: SGDLS, YYNGEE. The CDR3 covers 14 residues. This sample stems from a study of cytomegalovirus exposure and HLA in healthy donors. Sequencing input: PBMCs. The chain employs TRBV9 and TRBJ2-7; D possibly corresponds to TRBD2 (6 bases). The source is a male donor in good health and CMV-seronegative. The CDR3, as DNA: TGTGCCAGCAGCTCCGAAGGTAGCGGCTACGAGCAGTACTTC. It yields the protein CASSSEGSGYEQYF. The full variable domain, rest sourced from reference TRBV9 and TRBJ2-7, is DSGVTQTPKHLITATGQRVTLRCSPRSGDLSVYWYQQSLDQGLQFLIQYYNGEERAKGNILERFSAQQFPDLHSELNLSSLELGDSALYFCASSSEGSGYEQYFGPGTRLTVT.